This T cell receptor (beta chain) stems from a study of cytomegalovirus exposure and HLA in healthy donors. V was cut by 1 base and J by 2 bases, with 11 bases left in between. Germline-derived CDR1 and CDR2 are SGHRS and YFSETQ. The CDR3 runs 15 residues. Profiling relied on immunoSEQ multiplex PCR, and the TCRdb table lists in-frame clones only, not all of them. The data show 90,000 to 150,000 clones, roughly 88% seen once. A note on this clone: Its antigen is undetermined.

Study observations and caveats: Many donors carried some public TCRs, although rarity characterized most TCR sequences.

The chain joins TRBV5-1 to TRBJ2-3; D uncertain. The clonotype was recovered from a young man in good health and CMV-seronegative. Sequencing was done on a sample of PBMCs. CDR3 DNA sequence: TGCGCCAGCAGCTTGATTAATACAGTCACAGATACGCAGTATTTT. This codes for CASSLINTVTDTQYF.